This T cell receptor (beta chain) was observed in a study of T cells after somatic rescue of genetic block. CDR3 length: 13 residues. Germline V CDR1 and CDR2: SGHVS, FNYEAQ. With 2 bases removed from V and 1 base from J, the gap between germline ends came to 5 bases. Here immunoSEQ multiplex PCR was the method, and the copy in TCRdb shows in-frame clones only, minus some. Of approximately 15,000 clones in the sample, roughly three quarters were seen once. This TCR derives from a man aged 18 to 30. J is TRBJ1-1 and V is TRBV7-6; D is uncertain. Sequenced input: peripheral blood mononuclear cells (PBMCs). CDR3 amino acids: CASSLRWNTEAFF. Here the CDR3 DNA reads TGTGCCAGCAGCTTAAGATGGAACACTGAAGCTTTCTTT.